The rows below give T cell receptor beta chains drawn from one sample of a study of OX40 agonist ivuxolimab in advanced cancers. Assay: immunoSEQ multiplex PCR; the TCRdb copy retains only in-frame clones and omits some. The table shows around 18,000 clones, with around two thirds occurring only once. The starting material was CD4+ or CD8+ T cells sorted from blood, obtained in a trial of the OX40 agonist ivuxolimab. The origin of the receptors is an adult with an advanced solid tumor such as melanoma, head and neck, liver or kidney cancer. The CDR3 runs from the conserved cysteine through the conserved F or W. The D gene is left open where the match is weak. Only some rows state a clone size, as once, few, many or a class for expanded clones.

>once|TRBD2|TRBV7-4|TRBJ2-7
CASSPQGLAGFEQYF
TGTGCCAGCAGCCCTCAGGGACTAGCGGGCTTCGAGCAGTACTTC
>.|TRBD2|TRBV4-2|TRBJ2-2
CASSQAGSGRAPGELFF
TGTGCCAGCAGCCAAGCGGGAAGCGGGAGGGCCCCGGGGGAGCTGTTTTTT
>.|.|TRBV29-1|TRBJ1-1
CSVKGLGTEAFF
TGCAGCGTTAAAGGGCTGGGCACTGAAGCTTTCTTT
>.|TRBD1|TRBV5-8|TRBJ2-7
CASSFRGEQYF
TGTGCCAGCAGCTTCAGGGGGGAGCAGTACTTC
>few|.|TRBV5-1|TRBJ1-2
CASSLTGTDNYGYTF
TGCGCCAGCAGCCTAACCGGGACGGACAACTATGGCTACACCTTC
>medium-sized|TRBD1|TRBV27|TRBJ2-1
CASSPQRQGIGDEQFF
TGTGCCAGCAGTCCCCAACGACAGGGGATTGGCGATGAGCAGTTCTTC
>.|.|TRBV19|TRBJ2-1
CASSANRVNEQFF
TGTGCCAGTAGTGCGAACAGGGTCAATGAGCAGTTCTTC
>few|.|TRBV6-5|TRBJ2-1
CASSYDLAGNNEQFF
TGTGCCAGCAGTTACGACCTAGCCGGGAACAATGAGCAGTTCTTC
>.|.|TRBV28|TRBJ1-2
CASSLRQDSLYGYTF
TGTGCCAGCAGTTTAAGACAGGACTCTCTCTATGGCTACACCTTC
>few|.|TRBV28|TRBJ2-7
CASSPVWGSSYEQYF
TGTGCCAGCAGTCCTGTGTGGGGGAGCTCCTACGAGCAGTACTTC
>.|.|TRBV5-5|TRBJ2-2
CASSYVTGSGYTGELFF
TGTGCCAGCAGCTACGTCACAGGGAGTGGGTACACCGGGGAGCTGTTTTTT